Each of the 4 T cell receptor beta chains below was sequenced from the same sample in a study of identical twins. One entry per CDR3 protein, called by TCRdb with MiXCR from the 5' RACE reads. The sample carries hundreds of thousands of distinct CDR3 sequences, 5.5% to 6.5% recorded once. Sequences were obtained from naive T cells sorted from blood. These receptors came from a man between 18 and 29 years old in good health.

The chain uses TRBV20-1 and TRBJ2-5; the D is unclear. Trimming took 3 bases from V and 4 from J, leaving 6 bases between them. Per the germline V gene, CDR1 is DFQATT and CDR2 is SNEGSKA (reference sequence). The CDR3 contains 11 residues. CDR3 coding DNA: TGCAGTGCTAGCGAAGTAGAGACCCAGTACTTC. This gives the protein CSASEVETQYF.

V and J are TRBV27 and TRBJ2-7; 7 bases are a match to TRBD1. V lost 6 bases and J lost 2; bases outside the gene matches: 10. Germline CDR1 reads MNHEY; CDR2 reads SMNVEV (reference sequence). The CDR3 totals 15 residues. CDR3 in DNA: TGTGCCAGCAGACCCACAGGGGCTACGCCCTACGAGCAGTACTTC. Encoded protein: CASRPTGATPYEQYF.

This clonotype has at least ten counts. The chain is built from TRBV29-1 and TRBJ2-7, with TRBD2 identical over 14 bases. The CDR3 length is 15 residues. Germline trimming cut 7 bases from V and 0 bases from J; bases unmatched to any gene: 5. CDR1 is SQVTM, CDR2 ANQGSEA, per germline. DNA of the CDR3: TGCAGCGCCCAGGGGACTAGCGGGAGCTCCTACGAGCAGTACTTC. As protein: CSAQGTSGSSYEQYF.

This clonotype was seen repeatedly, ten times or more. This chain joins TRBV29-1 and TRBJ2-2, with a weak D call TRBD2 (7 bases). Per the germline V gene, CDR1 is SQVTM and CDR2 is ANQGSEA. The CDR3 runs to 14 residues. Trimming took off 6 bases at V and 4 bases at J, with 15 bases between the two ends. CDR3 DNA: TGCAGCGTCCTCCGGGGGGCGGGCACCGGGGAGCTGTTTTTT. Protein: CSVLRGAGTGELFF.